The 20 T cell receptor beta chains listed next were all sequenced from one sample in a study of T cells expressing NK-cell markers. TCRdb reanalyzed the 5' RACE reads, giving one entry per CDR3 protein sequence and no DNA. There are approximately 150,000 distinct CDR3 sequences in the sample, with 12% held by the top ten. Sequenced sample: blood T cells: a sorted CD56 or NKG2C T cell subset, CD4+ or CD8+ T cells, or bulk PBMC T cells (not recorded which). The receptors were gathered from a man aged 18 to 30 in good health.

V and J are TRBV12-3 or TRBV12-4 and TRBJ2-1; with no DNA, the TCRdb D assignment of TRBD2 cannot be verified. This CDR3 comprises 13 residues. CDR3: CASRGREDDEQFF.

CDR3 protein: CATSRARDRGGEQFF. The genes are TRBV15 and TRBJ2-1; TCRdb's assignment of TRBD1 cannot be checked, as there is no DNA. The germline CDR1 and CDR2 sequences are LNHNV and YYDKDF (reference sequence). The CDR3 contains 15 residues.

The CDR3 loop is CASSLRLLASGRKNYIKNIQYF. This chain connects TRBV7-3 to TRBJ2-4; TCRdb's assignment of TRBD2 cannot be checked, as there is no DNA. Germline assignment: CDR1 SGHTA and CDR2 FQGTGA. The CDR3 contains 22 residues. Variable domain in full (rest from reference TRBV7-3 and TRBJ2-4): GAGVSQTPSNKVTEKGKYVELRCDPISGHTALYWYRQSLGQGPEFLIYFQGTGAADDSGLPNDRFFAVRPEGSVSTLKIQRTERGDSAVYLCASSLRLLASGRKNYIKNIQYFGAGTRLSVL.

The gene calls are TRBV7-6 and TRBJ2-5; TCRdb's assignment of TRBD1 cannot be checked, as there is no DNA. In germline, CDR1 is SGHVS, CDR2 FNYEAQ. CDR3 length equals 14 residues. CDR3 region: CASSLRGTGETQYF.

This chain links TRBV6-4 with TRBJ2-1. Germline loops: CDR1 MRHNA, CDR2 SNTAGT. The CDR3 contains 16 residues. CDR3 amino acids: CASSDSGFGVNNEQFF.

V is TRBV5-1 and J is TRBJ2-3. There are 15 residues in the CDR3. Germline CDR1 SGHRS, CDR2 YFSETQ. CDR3 sequence: CATRPDHSGADTQYF.

The chain joins TRBV4-3 to TRBJ2-1; the TCRdb call, TRBD2, lacks DNA for checking. Per the germline V gene, CDR1 is LGHNA and CDR2 is YSLEER. The length of the CDR3 is 16 residues. The CDR3 sequence is CASSQDTLAGGDEQFF.

The V and J genes are TRBV29-1 and TRBJ2-1; checking the TCRdb D call of TRBD2 is not possible without DNA. The CDR3 runs to 15 residues. Germline CDR1 SQVTM, CDR2 ANQGSEA. The CDR3: CSVEGGLAGGNEQFF.

The rearrangement links TRBV12-3 or TRBV12-4 to TRBJ2-3; TCRdb designates TRBD1, a call that cannot be tested without DNA. This CDR3 contains 16 residues. The chain's CDR3 is CASTQVGGTGGFAQYF.

The J gene is TRBJ1-1, the V gene TRBV5-4; the TCRdb D gene call, TRBD1, has no DNA to confirm it. Germline lookup yields CDR1 SGHNT and CDR2 YYREEE (reference sequence). The CDR3 sequence is 15 residues long. The CDR3 protein is CASSWSGTGGTEAFF.

The rearrangement joins TRBV3-1 to TRBJ2-7; TCRdb's assignment of TRBD1 cannot be checked, as there is no DNA. Germline CDR1 LGHDT, CDR2 YNNKEL (reference sequence). CDR3 length: 15 amino acids. The CDR3 sequence: CASSHGAGIGYEQYF.

The rearrangement links TRBV7-2 to TRBJ2-5; the TCRdb call, TRBD1, lacks DNA for checking. Germline-derived CDR1 and CDR2 are SGHTA and FQGNSA. CDR3 size: 15 residues. The CDR3 is CASSLWTGLQETQYF. The full variable domain, rest sourced from reference TRBV7-2 and TRBJ2-5, is GAGVSQSPSNKVTEKGKDVELRCDPISGHTALYWYRQSLGQGLEFLIYFQGNSAPDKSGLPSDRFSAERTGGSVSTLTIQRTQQEDSAVYLCASSLWTGLQETQYFGPGTRLLVL.

V and J are TRBV7-9 and TRBJ2-1; the D call of TRBD1 rests on TCRdb alone, since no DNA is present to check it. Germline CDR1 SEHNR, CDR2 FQNEAQ (reference sequence). The CDR3 runs 13 residues. The CDR3 loop is CASSGRTVNEQFF. The full variable domain, with the rest looked up from reference TRBV7-9 and TRBJ2-1, is DTGVSQNPRHKITKRGQNVTFRCDPISEHNRLYWYRQTLGQGPEFLTYFQNEAQLEKSRLLSDRFSAERPKGSFSTLEIQRTEQGDSAMYLCASSGRTVNEQFFGPGTRLTVL.

This chain uses TRBV7-9 with TRBJ2-1; TCRdb calls TRBD2, which cannot be checked without DNA. Germline values: CDR1 SEHNR, CDR2 FQNEAQ (reference sequence). This CDR3 region has 17 residues. The CDR3 sequence: CASSPSASSGSFDEQFF.

CDR3 region: CASSLPRGSAETQYF. This chain connects TRBV7-9 to TRBJ2-5; the D call of TRBD1 rests on TCRdb alone, since no DNA is present to check it. Germline loops: CDR1 SEHNR, CDR2 FQNEAQ (reference sequence). This CDR3 contains 15 residues.

The rearrangement joins TRBV6-5 to TRBJ2-3. Germline-derived CDR1 and CDR2 are MNHEY and SVGAGI. The CDR3 sequence is 11 residues long. The CDR3 reads CASRVGDTQYF.

The chain carries TRBV6-1 and TRBJ2-2; the D call from TCRdb, TRBD2, cannot be confirmed without DNA. The V gene's germline CDR1 is MNHNS and CDR2 SASEGT. CDR3 length: 14 amino acids. CDR3 amino acids: CASRGLAAPGELFF.

V gene TRBV19 combines with J gene TRBJ2-1; the D call of TRBD2 rests on TCRdb alone, since no DNA is present to check it. The CDR3 is 14 residues long. Per germline, CDR1 LNHDA and CDR2 SQIVND (reference sequence). CDR3 in amino acids: CASTGGPRYNEQFF.

The chain is built from TRBV15 and TRBJ2-1; the D call of TRBD1 rests on TCRdb alone, since no DNA is present to check it. The germline CDR1 and CDR2 sequences are LNHNV and YYDKDF (reference sequence). This CDR3 region has 17 residues. The CDR3 loop is CATSKNSPGTGLPEQFF.

V usage is TRBV29-1 and J usage is TRBJ2-2; TCRdb lists TRBD1, though no DNA is available to test this call. CDR1 and CDR2 from the germline V gene are SQVTM and ANQGSEA. This CDR3 has 13 residues. CDR3 sequence: CSVLGVNTGELFF.